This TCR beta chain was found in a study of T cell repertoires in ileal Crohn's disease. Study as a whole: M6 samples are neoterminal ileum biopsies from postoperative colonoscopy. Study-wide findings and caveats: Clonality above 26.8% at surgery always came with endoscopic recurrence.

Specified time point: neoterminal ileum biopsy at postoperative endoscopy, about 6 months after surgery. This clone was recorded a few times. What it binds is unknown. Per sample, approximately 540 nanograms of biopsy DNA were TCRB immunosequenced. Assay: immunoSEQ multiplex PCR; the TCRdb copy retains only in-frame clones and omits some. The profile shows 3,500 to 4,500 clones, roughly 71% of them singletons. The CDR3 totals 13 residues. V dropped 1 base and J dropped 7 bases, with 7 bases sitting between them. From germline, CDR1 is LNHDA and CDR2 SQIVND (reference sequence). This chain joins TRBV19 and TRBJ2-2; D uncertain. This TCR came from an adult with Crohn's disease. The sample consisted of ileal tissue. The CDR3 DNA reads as TGTGCCAGTAGTATAGGCGTCAACGGGGAGCTGTTTTTT. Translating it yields CASSIGVNGELFF.